The 18 T cell receptor beta chains presented below share a single source sample, sequenced in a study of cytomegalovirus exposure and HLA in healthy donors. The primer mix had 60 Vbeta and 13 Jbeta primers. The protocol was immunoSEQ multiplex PCR, while the TCRdb copy is restricted to in-frame clones and leaves out a portion. The table shows roughly 100,000 clones, with approximately 82% occurring only once. The material sequenced was PBMCs. The receptor source for this set is a man aged 35 to 55 in good health and CMV-seropositive.

This clone was seen just once. The rearrangement uses TRBV2 and TRBJ2-7; D remains ambiguous. V lost 2 bases, J lost 5 bases, and 7 bases lay in between. The germline gives CDR1 SNHLY, CDR2 FYNNEI. The CDR3 has 12 amino acids. CDR3: CASSEQKNEQYF. As DNA, the CDR3 is TGTGCCAGCAGTGAACAGAAAAACGAGCAGTACTTC.

J is TRBJ2-7 and V is TRBV25-1; 8 positions agree with TRBD2. The CDR3 is 17 residues long. The V and J ends lost 2 bases and 4 bases, in that order; junction bases with no gene match: 13. Germline-derived CDR1 and CDR2 are MGHDK and SYGVNS. DNA of the CDR3: TGTGCCAGCAGTGAAAAGTGGCGGAGCGGGAGTCGGTACGAGCAGTACTTC. As protein: CASSEKWRSGSRYEQYF.

The chain couples TRBV2 to TRBJ1-3; D possibly corresponds to TRBD1 (6 bases). This CDR3 is built from 16 residues. V was cut by 1 base and J by 4 bases, with 14 bases left in between. The germline gives CDR1 SNHLY, CDR2 FYNNEI. CDR3 DNA: TGTGCCAGCAGTGAAGATGCAGGGGTCGTAGGAAACACCATATATTTT. It yields the protein CASSEDAGVVGNTIYF.

This sequence joins TRBV2 and TRBJ2-7; 12 bases line up with TRBD1. Germline CDR1 SNHLY, CDR2 FYNNEI. This CDR3 region has 15 residues. V was pared by 7 bases and J by 4 bases, with 8 bases of the junction left unmatched. The CDR3 loop is CASKWDRGLGYEQYF. CDR3 bases: TGTGCCAGCAAATGGGACAGGGGGCTGGGGTACGAGCAGTACTTC.

The V gene is TRBV18, the J gene TRBJ2-5; TRBD1 matches at 7 bases. The CDR3 has 13 residues. V gave up 7 bases and J gave up 3 bases; unmatched junction bases: 5. The V gene's germline CDR1 is KGHSH and CDR2 LQKENI. For the CDR3, the DNA is TGTGCCAGCTTACCGGGACAGAAAGAGACCCAGTACTTC. This encodes CASLPGQKETQYF.

Remarks on this clone: This CDR3 is also generated by other DNA sequences in the sample. The J gene is TRBJ1-2, the V gene TRBV9; 7 positions agree with TRBD1. CDR3 length equals 13 residues. Per germline, CDR1 SGDLS and CDR2 YYNGEE. V was pared by 4 bases and J by 3 bases, with 3 bases of the junction left unmatched. The CDR3 loop reads CASSPGGDYGYTF. The CDR3 DNA sequence: TGTGCCAGCAGCCCAGGGGGAGACTATGGCTACACCTTC. The complete variable domain, with remaining parts taken from reference TRBV9 and TRBJ1-2, reads DSGVTQTPKHLITATGQRVTLRCSPRSGDLSVYWYQQSLDQGLQFLIQYYNGEERAKGNILERFSAQQFPDLHSELNLSSLELGDSALYFCASSPGGDYGYTFGSGTRLTVV.

The chain joins TRBV2 to TRBJ1-1; 11 bases agree with TRBD1. Germline V gene lookup returns CDR1 SNHLY and CDR2 FYNNEI. The CDR3 runs 14 residues. The V segment lost 6 bases and the J segment 4 bases; nucleotides outside the gene matches: 4. The CDR3 loop is CASRGTGGSTEAFF. For the CDR3, the DNA is TGTGCCAGCAGGGGGACAGGGGGTAGCACTGAAGCTTTCTTT. The whole variable domain, remainder taken from reference TRBV2 and TRBJ1-1, is EPEVTQTPSHQVTQMGQEVILRCVPISNHLYFYWYRQILGQKVEFLVSFYNNEISEKSEIFDDQFSVERPDGSNFTLKIRSTKLEDSAMYFCASRGTGGSTEAFFGQGTRLTVV.

This clone was seen a few times. The rearrangement joins TRBV7-2 to TRBJ2-7; 13 bases line up with TRBD2. After removal of 6 bases from V and 6 bases from J, the junction contained 2 bases not matched to a gene. The germline V gene encodes CDR1 SGHTA and CDR2 FQGNSA. The CDR3 covers 13 residues. The CDR3 region is CASSGTSGAEQYF. The CDR3 DNA reads TGTGCCAGCAGTGGGACTAGCGGGGCCGAGCAGTACTTC.

This clone was detected a few times. J is TRBJ2-7 and V is TRBV2, with 9 bases that match TRBD1. The CDR3 sequence is 13 residues long. The V and J ends lost 7 bases and 5 bases, in that order; junction bases with no gene match: 6. CDR1 is SNHLY and CDR2 is FYNNEI in the germline V gene. The CDR3 nucleotides are TGTGCCAGCAACCTACAGGGGGCTGACGAGCAGTACTTC. Translating it yields CASNLQGADEQYF.

The chain links TRBV18 to TRBJ1-5, with TRBD1 matching 8 bases. The CDR3 totals 15 residues. Germline loops: CDR1 KGHSH, CDR2 LQKENI. V shed 5 bases and J 0 bases; nucleotides not matched to a gene: 3. The CDR3 DNA sequence: TGTGCCAGCTCAGCGCAGGGGGCTAGCAATCAGCCCCAGCATTTT. Its translation: CASSAQGASNQPQHF.

This clone came up once. The chain carries TRBV19 and TRBJ1-5; 9 bases fit TRBD1. CDR1 and CDR2 from the germline V gene are LNHDA and SQIVND (reference sequence). J was trimmed by 5 bases and V by 5 bases; bases with no gene match: 4. There are 14 residues in the CDR3. CDR3 region: CASSVQGAYQPQHF. For the CDR3, the DNA is TGTGCCAGTAGTGTACAGGGGGCATATCAGCCCCAGCATTTT.

The chain couples TRBV7-9 to TRBJ2-1; 11 nucleotides agree with TRBD2. The germline gives CDR1 SEHNR, CDR2 FQNEAQ (reference sequence). J was trimmed by 2 bases and V by 3 bases; bases with no gene match: 3. The CDR3 is 16 amino acids. Written as DNA, the CDR3 is TGTGCCAGCAGCTTTAGCGGGAGGGCCCCCTACAATGAGCAGTTCTTC. It encodes CASSFSGRAPYNEQFF.

The V gene is TRBV6-6, the J gene TRBJ2-5; tentative D call: TRBD2 (5 bases). The CDR3 runs 14 residues. CDR1 and CDR2 (germline): MNHNY, SVGAGI (reference sequence). V lost 6 bases and J lost 1, with 12 bases in between. DNA of the CDR3: TGTGCCAGCAGGGATACTAGGCCCCAAGAGACCCAGTACTTC. Translating it yields CASRDTRPQETQYF.

This chain uses TRBV5-5 with TRBJ2-7; 16 bases line up with TRBD2. After removal of 4 bases from V and 5 bases from J, the junction contained 9 bases not matched to a gene. Germline-derived CDR1 and CDR2 are SGHKS and YYEKEE (reference sequence). The CDR3 covers 17 residues. Written as DNA, the CDR3 is TGTGCCAGCAGCCCGGGACTAGCGGGAGGGCCAGGCCACGAGCAGTACTTC. As protein: CASSPGLAGGPGHEQYF.

This clone is a singleton in its sample. The rearrangement links TRBV29-1 to TRBJ2-1; 8 nucleotides align to TRBD2. J lost 1 base, V lost 4 bases, and 12 bases had no gene match. This CDR3 region has 17 residues. Looked up from germline, CDR1 is SQVTM and CDR2 is ANQGSEA. The CDR3 reads CSVVGSLAGGSYNEQFF. In DNA form, the CDR3 reads TGCAGCGTTGTGGGGTCACTTGCGGGGGGATCCTACAATGAGCAGTTCTTC.

This clone was picked up one time. V is TRBV2 and J is TRBJ1-1; D is uncertain. CDR1 and CDR2 from the germline V gene are SNHLY and FYNNEI. V lost 2 bases and J lost 10, with 8 bases in between. The CDR3 has 11 amino acids. The CDR3 nucleotides are TGTGCCAGCAGTGAACCTTTGAGAGCTTTCTTT. Translating it yields CASSEPLRAFF.

The chain links TRBV28 to TRBJ2-7; D gene unclear. This CDR3 has 13 residues. Looked up from germline, CDR1 is MDHEN and CDR2 is SYDVKM. Trimming pared 3 bases from V and 0 bases from J, leaving 6 bases between. CDR3 in amino acids: CASSLLSSYEQYF. CDR3 coding DNA: TGTGCCAGCAGTTTGCTTAGCTCCTACGAGCAGTACTTC.

This rearrangement joins TRBV29-1 to TRBJ2-1, with TRBD2 matching over 15 bases. The germline CDR1 and CDR2 sequences are SQVTM and ANQGSEA. V was pared by 4 bases and J by 3 bases, with 4 bases of the junction left unmatched. This CDR3 region has 16 residues. The CDR3 loop reads CSVGGTSGGIYNEQFF. For the CDR3, the DNA is TGCAGCGTTGGGGGGACTAGCGGGGGGATCTACAATGAGCAGTTCTTC.